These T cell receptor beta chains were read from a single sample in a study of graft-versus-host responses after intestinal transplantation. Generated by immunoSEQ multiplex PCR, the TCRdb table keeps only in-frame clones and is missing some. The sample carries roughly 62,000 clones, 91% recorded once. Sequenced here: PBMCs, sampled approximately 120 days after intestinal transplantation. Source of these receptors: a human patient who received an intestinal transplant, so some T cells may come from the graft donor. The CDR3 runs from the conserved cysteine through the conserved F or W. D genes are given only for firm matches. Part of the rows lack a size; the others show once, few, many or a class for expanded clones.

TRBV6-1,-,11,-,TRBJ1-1,CASSESTDAFF,TGTGCCAGCAGTGAATCCACCGACGCTTTCTTT
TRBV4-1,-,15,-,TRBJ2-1,CASSQGVSSNNEQFF,TGCGCCAGCAGCCAAGGCGTCAGCTCTAACAATGAGCAGTTCTTC
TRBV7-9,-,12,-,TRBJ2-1,CASSFGVNEQFF,TGTGCCAGCAGTTTTGGGGTCAATGAGCAGTTCTTC
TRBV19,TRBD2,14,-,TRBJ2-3,CASGVAGGPDTQYF,TGTGCCAGTGGCGTCGCGGGAGGGCCAGATACGCAGTATTTT
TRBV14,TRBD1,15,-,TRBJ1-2,CASSKRDRGRYGYTF,TGTGCCAGCAGCAAAAGGGACAGGGGGAGATATGGCTACACCTTC
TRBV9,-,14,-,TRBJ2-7,CASSVERGMGEQYF,TGTGCCAGCAGCGTGGAAAGGGGCATGGGCGAGCAGTACTTC
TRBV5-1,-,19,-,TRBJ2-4,CASSLGRGQWLEAKNIQYF,TGCGCCAGCAGCTTGGGCAGGGGCCAATGGCTAGAAGCCAAAAACATTCAGTACTTC
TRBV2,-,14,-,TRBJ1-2,CASSEVDKSYGYTF,TGTGCCAGCAGTGAAGTGGACAAGTCATATGGCTACACCTTC
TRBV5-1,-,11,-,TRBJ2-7,CASSLDYEQYF,TGCGCCAGCAGCTTGGACTACGAGCAGTACTTC
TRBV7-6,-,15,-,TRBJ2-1,CASSLLGGLYNEQFF,TGTGCCAGCAGCTTATTGGGGGGCCTCTACAATGAGCAGTTCTTC
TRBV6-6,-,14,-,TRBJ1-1,CASRQTGRNTEAFF,TGTGCCAGCAGACAAACAGGGCGCAACACTGAAGCTTTCTTT
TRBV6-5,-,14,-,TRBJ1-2,CASSYSTLGYGYTF,TGTGCCAGCAGTTACTCTACGTTGGGCTATGGCTACACCTTC
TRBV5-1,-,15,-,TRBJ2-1,CASSLTGTNYNEQFF,TGCGCCAGCAGCTTAACCGGGACCAACTACAATGAGCAGTTCTTC
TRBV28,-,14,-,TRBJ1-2,CASSLNTLNYGYTF,TGTGCCAGCAGTTTAAACACCCTGAACTATGGCTACACCTTC
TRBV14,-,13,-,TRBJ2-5,CASSPRGRETQYF,TGTGCCAGCAGCCCAAGGGGACGTGAGACCCAGTACTTC
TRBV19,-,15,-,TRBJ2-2,CASSRHLANTGELFF,TGTGCCAGTAGTAGACACCTCGCGAACACCGGGGAGCTGTTTTTT
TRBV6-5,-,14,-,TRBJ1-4,CASSYSTSNEKLFF,TGTGCCAGCAGTTACTCCACAAGTAATGAAAAACTGTTTTTT
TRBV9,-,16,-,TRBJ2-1,CASSPRGSGYYNEQFF,TGTGCCAGCAGCCCGAGGGGGAGCGGTTATTACAATGAGCAGTTCTTC
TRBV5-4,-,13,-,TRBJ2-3,CASSPRLTDTQYF,TGTGCCAGCAGCCCCCGCCTCACAGATACGCAGTATTTT
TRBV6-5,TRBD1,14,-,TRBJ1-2,CASSYRTGGNGYTF,TGTGCCAGCAGTTACCGAACAGGGGGAAATGGCTACACCTTC
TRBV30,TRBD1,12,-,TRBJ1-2,CAWSARQGGYTF,TGTGCCTGGAGTGCTCGACAGGGGGGCTACACCTTC
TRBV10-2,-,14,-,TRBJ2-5,CASSESALRETQYF,TGCGCCAGCAGTGAGTCGGCGTTGCGAGAGACCCAGTACTTC
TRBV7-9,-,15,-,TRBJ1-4,CASSLEYRLGEKLFF,TGTGCCAGCAGCTTAGAATACAGGCTGGGTGAAAAACTGTTTTTT
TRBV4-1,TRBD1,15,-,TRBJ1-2,CASSQGQGIGYGYTF,TGCGCCAGCAGCCAGGGACAGGGGATCGGCTATGGCTACACCTTC
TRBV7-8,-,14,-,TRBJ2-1,CASSLGGSYNEQFF,TGTGCCAGCAGCTTAGGTGGGTCCTACAATGAGCAGTTCTTC
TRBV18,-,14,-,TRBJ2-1,CASSLRGLYNEQFF,TGTGCCAGCTCACTCCGCGGACTGTACAATGAGCAGTTCTTC
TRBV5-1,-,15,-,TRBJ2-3,CASSLFSASTDTQYF,TGCGCCAGCAGCTTGTTCAGCGCCAGCACAGATACGCAGTATTTT
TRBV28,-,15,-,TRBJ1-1,CASSLDPQTNTEAFF,TGTGCCAGCAGTTTAGACCCGCAGACGAACACTGAAGCTTTCTTT
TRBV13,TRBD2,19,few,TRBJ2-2,CASSLTGTSSSFLSGELFF,TGTGCCAGCAGCTTGACCGGGACTAGCAGTTCTTTTCTGTCCGGGGAGCTGTTTTTT
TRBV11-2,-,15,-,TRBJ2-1,CASSLGQLVYNEQFF,TGTGCCAGCAGCTTAGGCCAACTAGTCTACAATGAGCAGTTCTTC
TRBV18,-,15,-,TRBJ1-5,CASSRDPFPDQPQHF,TGTGCCAGCTCACGAGATCCTTTTCCTGATCAGCCCCAGCATTTT
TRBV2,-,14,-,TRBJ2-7,CASSEVGIAYEQYF,TGTGCCAGCAGTGAAGTTGGTATCGCCTACGAGCAGTACTTC
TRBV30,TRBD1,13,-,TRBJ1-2,CACTQGMGYGYTF,TGTGCCTGTACACAGGGGATGGGCTATGGCTACACCTTC
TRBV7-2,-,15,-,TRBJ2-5,CASSPNMGVEETQYF,TGTGCCAGCAGCCCCAACATGGGGGTTGAAGAGACCCAGTACTTC
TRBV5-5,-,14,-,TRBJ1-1,CASSLAGEGTEAFF,TGTGCCAGCAGCTTGGCGGGAGAGGGCACTGAAGCTTTCTTT
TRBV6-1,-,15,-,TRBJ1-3,CASTKMDNSGNTIYF,TGTGCCAGCACCAAAATGGACAACTCTGGAAACACCATATATTTT
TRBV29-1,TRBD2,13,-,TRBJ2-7,CSALAGMEYEQYF,TGCAGCGCCTTAGCGGGAATGGAGTACGAGCAGTACTTC
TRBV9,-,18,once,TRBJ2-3,CASSVDAPQGLSTDTQYF,TGTGCCAGCAGCGTAGACGCACCACAGGGACTGAGCACAGATACGCAGTATTTT
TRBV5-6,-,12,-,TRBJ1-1,CASSLERAEAFF,TGTGCCAGCAGCTTGGAGAGGGCTGAAGCTTTCTTT
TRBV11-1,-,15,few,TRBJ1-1,CASSFSRRTNTEAFF,TGTGCCAGCAGCTTTTCAAGGCGGACGAACACTGAAGCTTTCTTT
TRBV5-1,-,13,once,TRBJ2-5,CASSLRVQETQYF,TGCGCCAGCAGCCTCCGGGTACAAGAGACCCAGTACTTC
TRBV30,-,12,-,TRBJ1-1,CAWSPVGTEAFF,TGTGCCTGGAGTCCTGTGGGCACTGAAGCTTTCTTT
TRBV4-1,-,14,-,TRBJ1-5,CASGPGWAGQPQHF,TGCGCCAGCGGTCCAGGGTGGGCAGGTCAGCCCCAGCATTTT
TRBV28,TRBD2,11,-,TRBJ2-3,CASGRGGTQYF,TGTGCCAGCGGCCGGGGGGGCACGCAGTATTTT
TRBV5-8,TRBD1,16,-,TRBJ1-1,CASSLYRTGGRTEAFF,TGTGCCAGCAGCTTATACCGGACAGGGGGGCGCACTGAAGCTTTCTTT
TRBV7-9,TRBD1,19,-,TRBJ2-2,CASSQVIEMTGVFTGELFF,TGTGCCAGCAGCCAAGTAATTGAGATGACAGGGGTGTTCACCGGGGAGCTGTTTTTT
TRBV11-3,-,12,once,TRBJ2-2,CASSLDSRELFF,TGTGCCAGCAGCTTAGATTCCCGGGAGCTGTTTTTT
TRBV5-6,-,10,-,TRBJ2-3,CASSLVTQYF,TGTGCCAGCAGCTTGGTCACGCAGTATTTT
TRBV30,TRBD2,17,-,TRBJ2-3,CAWSVQIGGGPTDTQYF,TGTGCCTGGAGTGTACAGATTGGCGGGGGGCCTACAGATACGCAGTATTTT
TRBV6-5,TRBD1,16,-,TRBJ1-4,CASSSGTGGFNEKLFF,TGTGCCAGCAGTTCCGGGACAGGGGGCTTTAATGAAAAACTGTTTTTT
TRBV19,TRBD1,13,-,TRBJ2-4,CASGPGQINIQYF,TGTGCCAGCGGACCGGGACAGATAAACATTCAGTACTTC
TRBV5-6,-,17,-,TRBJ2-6,CASSLSGELSGANVLTF,TGTGCCAGCAGCTTGTCAGGCGAGCTCTCTGGGGCCAACGTCCTGACTTTC
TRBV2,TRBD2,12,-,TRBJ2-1,CASSRGGNEQFF,TGTGCCAGCAGCCGGGGGGGGAATGAGCAGTTCTTC
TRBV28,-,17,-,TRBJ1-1,CASSLPRQFPGNTEAFF,TGTGCCAGCAGTTTACCTAGACAGTTCCCTGGGAACACTGAAGCTTTCTTT
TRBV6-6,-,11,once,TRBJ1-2,CASSYGRGYTF,TGTGCCAGCAGTTACGGCCGAGGCTACACCTTC
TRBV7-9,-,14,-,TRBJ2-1,CASSPTDSQNEQFF,TGTGCCAGCAGCCCCACGGACAGCCAGAATGAGCAGTTCTTC
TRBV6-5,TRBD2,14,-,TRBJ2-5,CASTQRGGGKTQYF,TGTGCCAGCACGCAGCGGGGGGGCGGGAAGACCCAGTACTTC
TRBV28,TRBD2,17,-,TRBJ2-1,CASSPLGGRAGYNEQFF,TGTGCCAGCAGTCCCCTCGGCGGGAGGGCGGGCTACAATGAGCAGTTCTTC
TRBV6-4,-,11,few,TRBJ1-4,CASSDSGQLGF,TGTGCCAGCAGTGACTCGGGCCAGCTGGGTTTT